Each of the 10 T cell receptor beta chains below was sequenced from the same sample in a study of blood T cell repertoires in COVID-19. Clones were read by immunoSEQ multiplex PCR, and TCRdb kept only the in-frame ones, dropping some. Of over 100,000 clones listed, over 80% are singletons. Sequenced: peripheral blood. The origin of the receptors is a woman aged 70-85 years with acute or convalescent COVID-19.

In its sample, this clone was seen once. CDR3 DNA: TGTGCCAGCAGCGTAGATGAAGGGGGCCTTAGCACAGATACGCAGTATTTT. It yields the protein CASSVDEGGLSTDTQYF. This sequence joins TRBV9 and TRBJ2-3, with 7 bases that match TRBD1. The CDR3 runs to 17 residues. Per germline, CDR1 SGDLS and CDR2 YYNGEE. With 0 bases clipped from V and 0 bases from J, the junction kept 7 bases outside the gene matches. Drawing the rest from reference TRBV9 and TRBJ2-3, the complete variable domain is DSGVTQTPKHLITATGQRVTLRCSPRSGDLSVYWYQQSLDQGLQFLIQYYNGEERAKGNILERFSAQQFPDLHSELNLSSLELGDSALYFCASSVDEGGLSTDTQYFGPGTRLTVL.

The rearrangement joins TRBV9 to TRBJ2-2, with TRBD2 matching over 7 bases. Germline V CDR1 and CDR2: SGDLS, YYNGEE. V lost 0 bases to trimming and J lost 6 bases; unmatched junction nucleotides: 2. The CDR3 consists of 14 residues. The CDR3 sequence is CASSVASGPGELFF. CDR3 nucleotides: TGTGCCAGCAGCGTAGCTAGCGGCCCCGGGGAGCTGTTTTTT.

The V gene is TRBV5-1, the J gene TRBJ2-5, with D possibly TRBD1 on 6 matching bases. CDR1 is SGHRS, CDR2 YFSETQ, per germline. This CDR3 spans 13 amino acids. V lost 0 bases and J lost 7, with 10 bases in between. CDR3 nucleotides: TGCGCCAGCAGCTTGGCCGGCAGGGGGACCCAGTACTTC. This codes for CASSLAGRGTQYF.

The V call is TRBV3-1 (or the pseudogene TRBV3-2), the J call TRBJ2-7; 8 bases are a match to TRBD2. J was trimmed by 7 bases and V by 4 bases; bases with no gene match: 6. Germline V gene lookup returns CDR1 LGHDT and CDR2 YNNKEL (reference sequence). The CDR3 sequence is 13 residues long. This CDR3 is CASSPGLVREQYF. CDR3 DNA: TGTGCCAGCAGCCCGGGACTAGTCAGGGAGCAGTACTTC.

This chain connects TRBV5-1 to TRBJ2-5; TRBD2 is a possible D gene (5 bases). Germline CDR1 reads SGHRS; CDR2 reads YFSETQ. The CDR3 totals 11 residues. The ends were cut back, 6 bases at V and 4 bases at J, with 7 bases in the middle. DNA for the CDR3: TGCGCCAGCAAGAGCGGAGAGACCCAGTACTTC. Its protein is CASKSGETQYF.

V is TRBV5-1 and J is TRBJ2-7; no clear D. The CDR3 runs 13 residues. Germline values: CDR1 SGHRS, CDR2 YFSETQ. V shed 4 bases and J shed 4 bases, with 12 bases lying between them. The CDR3 loop is CASSGRFPYEQYF. DNA for the CDR3: TGCGCCAGCAGCGGCAGGTTCCCATACGAGCAGTACTTC. The variable domain in full, with the rest retrieved from reference TRBV5-1 and TRBJ2-7, is KAGVTQTPRYLIKTRGQQVTLSCSPISGHRSVSWYQQTPGQGLQFLFEYFSETQRNKGNFPGRFSGRQFSNSRSEMNVSTLELGDSALYLCASSGRFPYEQYFGPGTRLTVT.

The chain has TRBV15 and TRBJ2-5, with 10 bases matching TRBD2. Germline V gene data show CDR1 as LNHNV and CDR2 as YYDKDF (reference sequence). V lost 1 base to trimming and J lost 2 bases; unmatched junction nucleotides: 7. There are 17 residues in the CDR3. The CDR3: CATSRGWQRGGQETQYF. In nucleotides, the CDR3 is TGTGCCACCAGCAGAGGATGGCAGCGGGGGGGTCAAGAGACCCAGTACTTC.

The gene calls are TRBV28 and TRBJ1-5; no definite D call. Trimming cost V 4 bases and J 5 bases, with 9 bases left between them. This CDR3 comprises 13 residues. In germline, CDR1 is MDHEN, CDR2 SYDVKM. The CDR3 protein is CASSSPLDQPQHF. The CDR3 DNA reads as TGTGCCAGCAGTTCCCCCCTCGATCAGCCCCAGCATTTT. Together with reference TRBV28 and TRBJ1-5, the CDR3 gives the full variable domain: DVKVTQSSRYLVKRTGEKVFLECVQDMDHENMFWYRQDPGLGLRLIYFSYDVKMKEKGDIPEGYSVSREKKERFSLILESASTNQTSMYLCASSSPLDQPQHFGDGTRLSIL.

This clone occurred a few times. The chain employs TRBV3-1 (or the pseudogene TRBV3-2) and TRBJ2-1; D is ambiguous. From germline, CDR1 is LGHDT and CDR2 YNNKEL (reference sequence). The V gene lost 4 bases and the J gene lost 6 bases, with 13 bases spanning the gap. The length of the CDR3 is 14 residues. The CDR3 DNA is TGTGCCAGCAGCCCACCCAATAGTGGCAATGAGCAGTTCTTC. It yields the protein CASSPPNSGNEQFF.

The V gene is TRBV6-2 or TRBV6-3, the J gene TRBJ1-2; 10 positions match TRBD1. This CDR3 spans 14 amino acids. V lost 6 bases to trimming and J lost 7 bases; unmatched junction nucleotides: 8. Looked up from germline, CDR1 is MNHEY and CDR2 is SVGEGT. The CDR3 region is CASSNGQGVGGYTF. Written as DNA, the CDR3 is TGTGCCAGCAGCAATGGACAGGGGGTAGGTGGCTACACCTTC.